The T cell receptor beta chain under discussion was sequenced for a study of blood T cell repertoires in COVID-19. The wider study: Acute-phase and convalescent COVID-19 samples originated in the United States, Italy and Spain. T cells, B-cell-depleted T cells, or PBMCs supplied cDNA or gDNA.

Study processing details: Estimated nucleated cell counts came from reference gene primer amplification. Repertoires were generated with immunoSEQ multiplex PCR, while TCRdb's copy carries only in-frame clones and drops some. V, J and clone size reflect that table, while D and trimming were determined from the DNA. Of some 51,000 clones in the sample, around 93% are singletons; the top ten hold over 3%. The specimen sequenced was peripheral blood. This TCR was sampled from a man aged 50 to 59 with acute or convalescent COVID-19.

The CDR3, as DNA: TGTGCCAGCAGCCCCCGACTAGCGGGGGGGGAGACCCAGTACTTC. Translating it yields CASSPRLAGGETQYF. The J gene is TRBJ2-5, the V gene TRBV14; 14 bases agree with TRBD2. The CDR3 is made up of 15 amino acids. The germline gives CDR1 SGHDN, CDR2 FVKESK. V shed 4 bases, J shed 5 bases, and the junction held 3 bases outside the gene matches.